This TCR beta chain was retrieved from a study of T cell responses to AZD1222 COVID-19 vaccine. With respect to this clone: The junction differs from germline at one of its ends, possibly a read error.

The germline V gene has CDR1 GTSNPN and CDR2 SVGIG (reference sequence). This CDR3 comprises 11 residues. Assay: immunoSEQ multiplex PCR; the TCRdb copy retains only in-frame clones and omits some. The table includes 150,000 to 200,000 clones, more than 90% detected once. The chain links TRBV30 to TRBJ2-7, with 7 bases lining up with TRBD1. The sequencing used peripheral blood, collected on day 0 of AZD1222 vaccination. The receptor comes from an adult in good health. The CDR3 here is CAWSVGTVCNF. The CDR3 nucleotides read TGTGCCTGGAGTGTGGGGACAGTTTGTAACTTC. Full variable domain (missing parts from reference TRBV30 and TRBJ2-7): SQTIHQWPATLVQPVGSPLSLECTVEGTSNPNLYWYRQAAGRGLQLLFYSVGIGQISSEVPQNLSASRPQDRQFILSSKKLLLSDSGFYLCAWSVGTVCNFGPGTRLTVT.